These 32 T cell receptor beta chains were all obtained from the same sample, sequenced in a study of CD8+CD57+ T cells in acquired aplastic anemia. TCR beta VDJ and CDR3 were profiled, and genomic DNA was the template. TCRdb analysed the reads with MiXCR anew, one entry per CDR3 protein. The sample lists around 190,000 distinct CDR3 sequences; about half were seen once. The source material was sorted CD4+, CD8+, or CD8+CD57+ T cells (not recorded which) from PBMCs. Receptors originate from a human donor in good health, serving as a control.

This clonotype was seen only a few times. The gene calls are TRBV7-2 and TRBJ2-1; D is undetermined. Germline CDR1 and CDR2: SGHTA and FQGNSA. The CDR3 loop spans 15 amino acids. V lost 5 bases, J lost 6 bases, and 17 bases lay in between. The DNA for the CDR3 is TGTGCCAGCAGCCAGAGATCACTTAAGGGCAATGAGCAGTTCTTC. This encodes CASSQRSLKGNEQFF. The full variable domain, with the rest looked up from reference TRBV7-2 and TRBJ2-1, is GAGVSQSPSNKVTEKGKDVELRCDPISGHTALYWYRQSLGQGLEFLIYFQGNSAPDKSGLPSDRFSAERTGGSVSTLTIQRTQQEDSAVYLCASSQRSLKGNEQFFGPGTRLTVL.

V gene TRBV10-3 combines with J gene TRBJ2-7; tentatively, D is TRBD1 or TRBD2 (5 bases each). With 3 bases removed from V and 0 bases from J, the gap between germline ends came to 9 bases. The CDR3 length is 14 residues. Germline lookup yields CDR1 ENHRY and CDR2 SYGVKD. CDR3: CAISDRGVSYEQYF. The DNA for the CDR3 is TGTGCCATCAGTGATCGAGGGGTCTCCTACGAGCAGTACTTC.

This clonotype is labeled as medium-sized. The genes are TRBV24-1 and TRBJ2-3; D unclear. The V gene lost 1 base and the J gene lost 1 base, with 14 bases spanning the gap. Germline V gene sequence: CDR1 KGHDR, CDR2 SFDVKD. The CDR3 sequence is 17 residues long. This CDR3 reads CATSDFWDSRGTDTQYF. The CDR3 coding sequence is TGTGCCACCAGTGATTTTTGGGATTCACGTGGCACAGATACGCAGTATTTT.

The CDR3 region is CASGGQGASEAFF. Here the CDR3 DNA reads TGTGCCAGTGGAGGACAGGGGGCCTCTGAAGCTTTCTTT. The V call is TRBV19, the J call TRBJ1-1; TRBD1 matches at 11 bases. The CDR3 length is 13 residues. With V trimmed by 8 bases and J by 6 bases, 5 bases remained unmatched. Germline V gene lookup returns CDR1 LNHDA and CDR2 SQIVND (reference sequence).

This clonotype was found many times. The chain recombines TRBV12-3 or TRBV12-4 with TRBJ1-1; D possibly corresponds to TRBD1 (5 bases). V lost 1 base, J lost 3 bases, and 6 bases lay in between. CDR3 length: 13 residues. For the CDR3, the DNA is TGTGCCAGCAGTTTAGTGGGGGACACTGAAGCTTTCTTT. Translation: CASSLVGDTEAFF.

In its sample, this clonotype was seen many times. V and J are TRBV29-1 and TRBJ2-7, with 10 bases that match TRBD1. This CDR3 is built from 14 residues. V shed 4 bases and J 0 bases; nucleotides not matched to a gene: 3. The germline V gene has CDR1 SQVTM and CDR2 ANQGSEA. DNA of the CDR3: TGCAGCGTTGCCGGGACAGGGGTCTCCTACGAGCAGTACTTC. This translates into CSVAGTGVSYEQYF.

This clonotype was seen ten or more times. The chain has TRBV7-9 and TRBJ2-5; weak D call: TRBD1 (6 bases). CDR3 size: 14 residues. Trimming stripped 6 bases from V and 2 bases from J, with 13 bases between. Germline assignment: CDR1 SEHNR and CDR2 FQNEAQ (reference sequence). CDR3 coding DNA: TGTGCCAGCAGGTATCTGACAGGACAAGAGACCCAGTACTTC. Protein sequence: CASRYLTGQETQYF.

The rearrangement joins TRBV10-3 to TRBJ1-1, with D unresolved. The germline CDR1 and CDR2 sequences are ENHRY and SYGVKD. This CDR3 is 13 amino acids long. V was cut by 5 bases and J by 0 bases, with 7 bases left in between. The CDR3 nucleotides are TGTGCCATCAGTAGCGGATTGAACACTGAAGCTTTCTTT. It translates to CAISSGLNTEAFF.

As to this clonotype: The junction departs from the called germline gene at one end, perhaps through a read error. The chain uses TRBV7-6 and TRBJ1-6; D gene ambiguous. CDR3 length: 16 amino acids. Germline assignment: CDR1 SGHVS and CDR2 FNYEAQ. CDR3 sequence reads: CASSPWSGSYNPPLHF. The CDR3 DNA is TGTGCCAGCAGCCCCTGGAGCGGCAGCTATAATCCACCCCTCCACTTT.

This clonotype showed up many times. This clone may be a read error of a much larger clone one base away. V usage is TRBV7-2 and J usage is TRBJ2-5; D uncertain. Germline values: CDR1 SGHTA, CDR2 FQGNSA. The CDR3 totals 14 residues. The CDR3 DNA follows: TGTGCCAGCAGCTCCCACTGGGTCCAAGAGACCCAGTGCTTC. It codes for CASSSHWVQETQCF.

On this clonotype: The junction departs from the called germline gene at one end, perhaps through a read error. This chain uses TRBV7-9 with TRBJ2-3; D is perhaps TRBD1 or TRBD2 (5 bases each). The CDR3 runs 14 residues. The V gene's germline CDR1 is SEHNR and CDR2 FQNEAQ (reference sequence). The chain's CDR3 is CASSLLGSTGTQCF. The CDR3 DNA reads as TGTGCCAGCAGCTTACTAGGGAGCACAGGTACGCAGTGTTTT.

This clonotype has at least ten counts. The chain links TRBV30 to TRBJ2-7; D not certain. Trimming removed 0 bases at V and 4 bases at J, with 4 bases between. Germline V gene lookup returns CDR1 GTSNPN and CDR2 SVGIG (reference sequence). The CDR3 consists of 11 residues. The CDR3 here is CAWSVRYEQYF. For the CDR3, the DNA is TGTGCCTGGAGTGTTAGGTACGAGCAGTACTTC.

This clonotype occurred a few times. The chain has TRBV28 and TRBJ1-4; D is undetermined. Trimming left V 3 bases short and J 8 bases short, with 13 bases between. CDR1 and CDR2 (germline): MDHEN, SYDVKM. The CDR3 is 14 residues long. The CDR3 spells CASSFPPSREKLFF. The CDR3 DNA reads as TGTGCCAGCAGTTTCCCCCCGAGCCGGGAAAAACTGTTTTTT.

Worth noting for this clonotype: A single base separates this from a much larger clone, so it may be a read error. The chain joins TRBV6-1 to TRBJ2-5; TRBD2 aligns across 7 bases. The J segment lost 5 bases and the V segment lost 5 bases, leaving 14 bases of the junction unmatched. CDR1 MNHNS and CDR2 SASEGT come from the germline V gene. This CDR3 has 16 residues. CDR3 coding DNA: TGTGCCAGCAGTTACTCTCAGACTAGCTCCTGGGAGACCCAGTACTTC. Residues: CASSYSQTSSWETQYF.

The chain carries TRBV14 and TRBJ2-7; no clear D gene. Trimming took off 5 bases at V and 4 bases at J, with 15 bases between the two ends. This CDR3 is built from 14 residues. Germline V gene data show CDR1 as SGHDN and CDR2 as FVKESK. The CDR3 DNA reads TGTGCCAGCAGCGGTTTCTCACCCCCTTACGAGCAGTACTTC. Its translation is CASSGFSPPYEQYF.

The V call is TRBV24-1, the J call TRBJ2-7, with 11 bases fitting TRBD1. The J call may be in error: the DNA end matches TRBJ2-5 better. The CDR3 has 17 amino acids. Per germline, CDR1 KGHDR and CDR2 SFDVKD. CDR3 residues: CATSDLRGTGGWETQYF. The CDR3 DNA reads TGTGCCACCAGTGACCTACGGGGGACAGGGGGTTGGGAGACCCAGTACTTC.

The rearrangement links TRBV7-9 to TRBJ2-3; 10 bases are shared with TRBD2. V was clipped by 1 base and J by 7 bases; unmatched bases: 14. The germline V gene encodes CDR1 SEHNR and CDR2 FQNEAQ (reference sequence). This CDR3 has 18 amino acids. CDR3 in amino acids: CASSLEVAGGRPSHTQYF. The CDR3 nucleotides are TGTGCCAGCAGCTTAGAGGTAGCGGGGGGCCGGCCTTCCCATACGCAGTATTTT.

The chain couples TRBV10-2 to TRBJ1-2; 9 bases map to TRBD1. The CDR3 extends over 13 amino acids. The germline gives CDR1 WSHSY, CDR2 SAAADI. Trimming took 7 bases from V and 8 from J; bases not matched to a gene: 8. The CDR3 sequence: CASNAGTGYGYTF. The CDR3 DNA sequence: TGCGCCAGCAACGCCGGGACAGGGTACGGCTACACCTTC.

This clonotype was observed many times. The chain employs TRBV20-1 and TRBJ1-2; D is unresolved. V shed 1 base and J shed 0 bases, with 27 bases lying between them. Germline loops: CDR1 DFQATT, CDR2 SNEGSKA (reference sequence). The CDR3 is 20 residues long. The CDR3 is CSARGRKGPVIAFPNYGYTF. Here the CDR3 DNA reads TGCAGTGCTAGAGGTCGAAAGGGCCCGGTAATTGCCTTCCCTAACTATGGCTACACCTTC.

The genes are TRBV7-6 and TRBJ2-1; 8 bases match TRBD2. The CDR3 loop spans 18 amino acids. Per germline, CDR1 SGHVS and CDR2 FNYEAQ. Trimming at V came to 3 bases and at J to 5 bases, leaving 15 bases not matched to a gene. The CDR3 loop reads CASSFRGGASGGNNEQFF. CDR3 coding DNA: TGTGCCAGCAGCTTTAGGGGGGGGGCAAGCGGGGGAAACAATGAGCAGTTCTTC.

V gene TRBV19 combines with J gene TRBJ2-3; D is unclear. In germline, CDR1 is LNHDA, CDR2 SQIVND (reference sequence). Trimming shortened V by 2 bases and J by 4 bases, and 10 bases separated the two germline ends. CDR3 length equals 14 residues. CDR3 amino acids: CASSISLGSDTQYF. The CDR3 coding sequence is TGTGCCAGTAGTATAAGTTTGGGATCAGATACGCAGTATTTT.

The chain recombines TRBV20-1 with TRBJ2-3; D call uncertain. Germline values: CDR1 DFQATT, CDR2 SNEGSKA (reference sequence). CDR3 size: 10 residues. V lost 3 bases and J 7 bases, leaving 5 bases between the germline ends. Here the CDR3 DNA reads TGCAGTGCTAGCGGGCATACGCAGTATTTT. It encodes CSASGHTQYF.

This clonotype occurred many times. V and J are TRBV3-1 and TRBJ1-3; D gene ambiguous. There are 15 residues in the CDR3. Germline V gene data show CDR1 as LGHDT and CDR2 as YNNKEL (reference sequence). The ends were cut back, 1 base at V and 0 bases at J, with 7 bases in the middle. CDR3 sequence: CASSQGRYSGNTIYF. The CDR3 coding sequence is TGTGCCAGCAGCCAAGGACGGTACTCTGGAAACACCATATATTTT.

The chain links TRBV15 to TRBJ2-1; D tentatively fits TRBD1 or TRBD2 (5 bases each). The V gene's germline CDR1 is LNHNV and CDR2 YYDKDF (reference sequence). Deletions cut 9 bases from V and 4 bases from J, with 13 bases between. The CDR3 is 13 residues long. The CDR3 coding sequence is TGTGCCACGACTACCGGGACGTACAATGAGCAGTTCTTC. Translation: CATTTGTYNEQFF.

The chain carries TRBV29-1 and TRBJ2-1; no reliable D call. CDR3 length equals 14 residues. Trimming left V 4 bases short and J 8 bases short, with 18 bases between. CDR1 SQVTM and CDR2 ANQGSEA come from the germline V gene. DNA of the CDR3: TGCAGCGTTGTTGAGCTATATGAGGTGGATGAGCAGTTCTTC. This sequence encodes CSVVELYEVDEQFF.

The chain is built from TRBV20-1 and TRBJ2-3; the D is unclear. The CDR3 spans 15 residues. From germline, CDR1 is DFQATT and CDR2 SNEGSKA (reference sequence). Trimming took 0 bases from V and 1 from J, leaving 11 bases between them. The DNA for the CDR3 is TGCAGTGCTAGAGACCCTAATGGGGGCACAGATACGCAGTATTTT. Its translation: CSARDPNGGTDTQYF.

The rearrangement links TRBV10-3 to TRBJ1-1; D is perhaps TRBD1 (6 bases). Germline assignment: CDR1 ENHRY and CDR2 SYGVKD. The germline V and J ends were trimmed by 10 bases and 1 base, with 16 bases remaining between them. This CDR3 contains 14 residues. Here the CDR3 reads CASARQGSNTEAFF. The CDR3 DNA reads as TGTGCCAGCGCAAGGCAGGGGTCGAACACTGAAGCTTTCTTT.

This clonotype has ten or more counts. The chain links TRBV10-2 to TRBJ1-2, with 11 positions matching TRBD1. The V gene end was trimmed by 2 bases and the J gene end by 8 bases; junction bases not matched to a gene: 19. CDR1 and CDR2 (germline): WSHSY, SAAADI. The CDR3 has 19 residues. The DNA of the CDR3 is TGCGCCAGCAGTGAGACTCAAGGGGCTTGGACAGGGGGCTTGAGAGGCTACACCTTC. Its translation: CASSETQGAWTGGLRGYTF.

CDR3 DNA: TGCAGTGCTGGTGACAGGGGAAGAGGATACGAGCAGTACTTC. Translation gives CSAGDRGRGYEQYF. The J gene is TRBJ2-7, the V gene TRBV20-1; TRBD1 agrees at 8 bases. There are 14 residues in the CDR3. CDR1 is DFQATT, CDR2 SNEGSKA, per germline (reference sequence). The junction had 10 bases not matched to a gene; V was cut back by 5 bases and J by 4 bases.

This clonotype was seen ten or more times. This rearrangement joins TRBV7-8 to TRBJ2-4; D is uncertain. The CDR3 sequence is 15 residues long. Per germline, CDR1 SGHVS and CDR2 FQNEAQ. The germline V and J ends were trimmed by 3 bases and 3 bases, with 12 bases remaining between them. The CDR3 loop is CASSFSQALKNIQYF. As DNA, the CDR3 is TGTGCCAGCAGCTTCTCTCAGGCCCTCAAAAACATTCAGTACTTC.

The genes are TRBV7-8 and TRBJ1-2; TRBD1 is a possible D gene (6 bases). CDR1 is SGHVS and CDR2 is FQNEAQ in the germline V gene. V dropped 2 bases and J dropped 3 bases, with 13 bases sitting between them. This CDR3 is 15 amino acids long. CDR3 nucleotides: TGTGCCAGCAGCTTAATGGGGGGCAAGGACTATGGCTACACCTTC. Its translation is CASSLMGGKDYGYTF. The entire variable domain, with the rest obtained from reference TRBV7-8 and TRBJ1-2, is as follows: GAGVSQSPRYKVAKRGQDVALRCDPISGHVSLFWYQQALGQGPEFLTYFQNEAQLDKSGLPSDRFFAERPEGSVSTLKIQRTQQEDSAVYLCASSLMGGKDYGYTFGSGTRLTVV.

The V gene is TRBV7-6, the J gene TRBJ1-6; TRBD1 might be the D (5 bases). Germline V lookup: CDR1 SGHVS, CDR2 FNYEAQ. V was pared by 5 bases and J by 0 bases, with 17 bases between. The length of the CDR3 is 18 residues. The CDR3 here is CASSPGGAGSSYNSPLHF. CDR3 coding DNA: TGTGCCAGCAGCCCGGGCGGGGCGGGGAGCTCCTATAATTCACCCCTCCACTTT.